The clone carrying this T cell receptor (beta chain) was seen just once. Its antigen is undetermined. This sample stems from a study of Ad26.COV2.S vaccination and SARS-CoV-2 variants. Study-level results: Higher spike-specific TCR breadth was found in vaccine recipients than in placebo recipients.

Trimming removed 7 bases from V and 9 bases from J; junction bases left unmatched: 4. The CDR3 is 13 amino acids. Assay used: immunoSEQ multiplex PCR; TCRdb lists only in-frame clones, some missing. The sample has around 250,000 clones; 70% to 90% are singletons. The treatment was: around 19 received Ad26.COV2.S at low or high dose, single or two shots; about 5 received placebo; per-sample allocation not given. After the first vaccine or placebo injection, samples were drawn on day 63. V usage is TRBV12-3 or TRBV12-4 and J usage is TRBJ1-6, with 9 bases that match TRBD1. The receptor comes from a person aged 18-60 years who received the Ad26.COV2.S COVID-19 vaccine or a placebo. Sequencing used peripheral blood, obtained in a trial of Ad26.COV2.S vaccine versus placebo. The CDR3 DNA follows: TGTGCCAGCACGGGACAGGGCCCTTCACCCCTCCACTTT. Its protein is CASTGQGPSPLHF.